The 26 T cell receptor beta chains below were found in one sample sequenced in a study of T-cell reconstitution after alpha-beta-depleted transplantation in children. Unique molecular identifiers were used in preparing the TCRbeta library. TCRdb ran MiXCR on the PCR reads and lists one entry per CDR3 protein. The data contain a few hundred thousand distinct CDR3 sequences, around 13% of them singletons. The sequencing here drew on PBMCs, mostly from graft donor cells, taken 360 days after TCRalphabeta/CD19-depleted stem cell transplant. These receptors originate from a male patient between 5 and 17 years old who had a stem cell transplant for acute myeloid leukemia, so the T cells may come from the graft donor.

The J gene is TRBJ2-3, the V gene TRBV10-3; 11 nucleotides agree with TRBD2. The CDR3 runs to 16 residues. Germline values: CDR1 ENHRY, CDR2 SYGVKD. V gave up 4 bases and J gave up 0 bases; unmatched junction bases: 3. The CDR3 DNA sequence: TGTGCCATCAGTGTCACTAGCGGGGGTAGCACAGATACGCAGTATTTT. Encoded protein: CAISVTSGGSTDTQYF.

V is TRBV25-1 and J is TRBJ2-7; D gene uncertain. V gave up 9 bases and J gave up 2 bases, with 8 bases separating them. The CDR3 loop spans 11 amino acids. Germline V gene data show CDR1 as MGHDK and CDR2 as SYGVNS. DNA for the CDR3: TGTGCCAGTGGCGGAACCTACGAGCAGTACTTC. Translated, it gives CASGGTYEQYF.

This clonotype was detected ten times or more. The chain has TRBV3-1 and TRBJ2-1; 8 nucleotides align to TRBD2. V lost 1 base and J lost 7; bases outside the gene matches: 3. CDR3 length: 14 residues. Germline values: CDR1 LGHDT, CDR2 YNNKEL (reference sequence). CDR3 sequence (DNA): TGTGCCAGCAGCCAAGCCCAGCGGGAGAATGAGCAGTTCTTC. Amino acid sequence: CASSQAQRENEQFF.

The chain uses TRBV7-8 and TRBJ2-3; a weak D match, TRBD2 (6 bases). Trimming pared 6 bases from V and 5 bases from J, leaving 18 bases between. The CDR3 contains 15 residues. In germline, CDR1 is SGHVS, CDR2 FQNEAQ. CDR3 sequence: CASSRPGLPGDTQYF. CDR3 bases: TGTGCCAGCAGTAGACCGGGACTCCCAGGAGATACGCAGTATTTT.

The CDR3 here is CSASRGLAGGFESSYEQYF. CDR3 DNA: TGCAGTGCTAGCCGTGGACTAGCGGGAGGGTTCGAGAGCTCCTACGAGCAGTACTTC. The chain uses TRBV20-1 and TRBJ2-7; 15 bases line up with TRBD2. From germline, CDR1 is DFQATT and CDR2 SNEGSKA (reference sequence). V was clipped by 3 bases and J by 0 bases; unmatched bases: 12. The CDR3 runs 19 residues.

This chain uses TRBV12-3 or TRBV12-4 with TRBJ2-7, with 10 bases that match TRBD1. The CDR3 runs 13 residues. V was clipped by 7 bases and J by 3 bases; unmatched bases: 3. The CDR3 DNA reads TGTGCCAGCATTAGGGACAGGGGCTACGAGCAGTACTTC. It codes for CASIRDRGYEQYF.

This chain links TRBV20-1 with TRBJ2-3; 13 bases align to TRBD2. The CDR3 is 16 residues long. Germline V gene sequence: CDR1 DFQATT, CDR2 SNEGSKA (reference sequence). V trimming: 4 bases; J trimming: 0 bases; junction bases outside the gene matches: 4. The CDR3 DNA sequence: TGCAGTGCTAACAAGGGACTAGCGGGGAGCACAGATACGCAGTATTTT. Translated, it gives CSANKGLAGSTDTQYF.

This clonotype was seen a handful of times. The chain combines TRBV3-1 with TRBJ1-5, with 7 bases aligning to TRBD1. The V gene's germline CDR1 is LGHDT and CDR2 YNNKEL (reference sequence). The V gene end was trimmed by 1 base and the J gene end by 0 bases; junction bases not matched to a gene: 3. CDR3 length equals 16 residues. As DNA, the CDR3 is TGTGCCAGCAGCCAAGGGACAGGTATTAGCAATCAGCCCCAGCATTTT. It specifies CASSQGTGISNQPQHF.

This clonotype was seen a handful of times. V usage is TRBV6-2 or TRBV6-3 and J usage is TRBJ1-6; D call uncertain. Trimming left V 8 bases short and J 8 bases short, with 10 bases between. Germline CDR1 MNHEY, CDR2 SVGEGT. The CDR3 totals 12 residues. CDR3 sequence: CASDQIDSPLHF. CDR3 nucleotide sequence: TGTGCCAGCGATCAAATAGATTCACCCCTCCACTTT.

This clonotype has a handful of counts. This chain connects TRBV12-3 or TRBV12-4 to TRBJ1-4, with D perhaps TRBD1 (5 bases). The CDR3 is made up of 13 amino acids. V was cut by 7 bases and J by 7 bases, with 13 bases left in between. CDR3 region: CASTPWGGEKLFF. Here the CDR3 DNA reads TGTGCCAGCACTCCCTGGGGGGGTGAAAAACTGTTTTTT.

This clonotype has only a few counts. The V call is TRBV12-3 or TRBV12-4, the J call TRBJ2-5; the D gene is possibly TRBD2 (5 bases). The CDR3 has 15 residues. Trimming took off 4 bases at V and 3 bases at J, with 15 bases between the two ends. CDR3 loop: CASSSDPPGEETQYF. CDR3 DNA: TGTGCCAGCAGTTCGGACCCCCCCGGGGAAGAGACCCAGTACTTC.

In its sample, this clonotype was seen many times. V usage is TRBV12-3 or TRBV12-4 and J usage is TRBJ2-2; D ambiguous. CDR3 length: 12 amino acids. V lost 5 bases to trimming and J lost 6 bases, with 7 bases between them. This chain's CDR3 is CASSRPPGELFF. CDR3 bases: TGTGCCAGCAGTAGGCCGCCCGGGGAGCTGTTTTTT.

This clonotype was seen a handful of times. This chain uses TRBV6-6 with TRBJ2-5; D not certain. V lost 2 bases to trimming and J lost 5 bases, with 9 bases between them. This CDR3 has 13 amino acids. Per germline, CDR1 MNHNY and CDR2 SVGAGI (reference sequence). The CDR3 sequence: CASSYVPEETQYF. In DNA form, the CDR3 reads TGTGCCAGCAGTTACGTCCCTGAGGAGACCCAGTACTTC.

This clonotype was seen a handful of times. CDR3 coding DNA: TGTGCCAGCAGAGGACCCCCGAACACCGGGGAGCTGTTTTTT. Translation gives CASRGPPNTGELFF. The chain carries TRBV6-2 or TRBV6-3 and TRBJ2-2; D is uncertain. The CDR3 sequence is 14 residues long. V was trimmed by 6 bases and J by 0 bases, leaving 8 bases between them. The germline V gene has CDR1 MNHEY and CDR2 SVGEGT.

This clonotype was recorded a few times. The rearrangement links TRBV6-1 to TRBJ2-4; TRBD1 is a possible D gene (5 bases). With 5 bases removed from V and 7 bases from J, the gap between germline ends came to 18 bases. From germline, CDR1 is MNHNS and CDR2 SASEGT. The CDR3 is made up of 15 amino acids. Here the CDR3 reads CASSISGDSRNIQYF. The DNA of the CDR3 is TGTGCCAGCAGTATCTCCGGCGACAGTCGGAACATTCAGTACTTC.

Only a few counts were recorded for this clonotype. V is TRBV28 and J is TRBJ2-7; a weak D match, TRBD1 (6 bases). V was shortened by 3 bases and J by 6 bases, with 15 bases between the two germline ends. From germline, CDR1 is MDHEN and CDR2 SYDVKM. CDR3 length: 14 amino acids. In nucleotides, the CDR3 is TGTGCCAGCAGTTTTAGGGGGAGTAGTCTCGAGCAGTACTTC. Its protein product is CASSFRGSSLEQYF.

The V gene is TRBV13, the J gene TRBJ2-1; tentatively, D is TRBD1 (6 bases). Germline-derived CDR1 and CDR2 are PRHDT and FYEKMQ (reference sequence). Trimming stripped 1 base from V and 8 bases from J, with 9 bases between. CDR3 size: 13 residues. CDR3 DNA: TGTGCCAGCAGCTTAGACAGGGCCGATGAGCAGTTCTTC. Amino acid sequence: CASSLDRADEQFF.

This chain connects TRBV7-9 to TRBJ2-1; 8 positions match TRBD2. Trimming took 2 bases from V and 2 from J; bases not matched to a gene: 5. Germline V gene lookup returns CDR1 SEHNR and CDR2 FQNEAQ (reference sequence). The CDR3 covers 16 residues. The CDR3 is CASSLTGTSPYNEQFF. The CDR3 region has the DNA TGTGCCAGCAGCTTAACCGGGACTAGTCCCTACAATGAGCAGTTCTTC.

At least ten counts were recorded for this clonotype. The chain uses TRBV12-3 or TRBV12-4 and TRBJ2-2; possibly TRBD2 for D (5 bases). The length of the CDR3 is 14 residues. V shed 6 bases and J shed 1 base, with 9 bases lying between them. CDR3 amino acids: CASSDGLNTGELFF. The CDR3 DNA sequence: TGTGCCAGCAGCGACGGACTGAACACCGGGGAGCTGTTTTTT.

This clonotype appeared many times. The chain is built from TRBV20-1 and TRBJ1-2; D gene uncertain. The V gene lost 2 bases and the J gene lost 7 bases, with 20 bases spanning the gap. The CDR3 loop spans 15 amino acids. The germline V gene has CDR1 DFQATT and CDR2 SNEGSKA (reference sequence). The CDR3 DNA reads TGCAGTGCTAGACCGTCAAGTGTCGGTTCGGTTGGCTACACCTTC. Translating it yields CSARPSSVGSVGYTF.

This chain uses TRBV7-2 with TRBJ2-7; 8 nucleotides line up with TRBD1. The CDR3 sequence is 15 residues long. Germline V gene lookup returns CDR1 SGHTA and CDR2 FQGNSA. V shed 4 bases, J shed 1 base, and the junction held 6 bases outside the gene matches. CDR3 nucleotides: TGTGCCAGCAGCTCCCGGGACAGGCGATCCTACGAGCAGTACTTC. This encodes CASSSRDRRSYEQYF.

This chain links TRBV28 with TRBJ1-1; D may be TRBD1 (6 bases). V was cut by 4 bases and J by 4 bases, with 16 bases left in between. The CDR3 is 15 residues long. The germline CDR1 and CDR2 sequences are MDHEN and SYDVKM. CDR3 coding DNA: TGTGCCAGCAGTTGGGTGGGGACAAGCGGCACTGAAGCTTTCTTT. It codes for CASSWVGTSGTEAFF.

This clonotype was observed at least ten times. The chain links TRBV29-1 to TRBJ1-1; no definite D call. CDR3 length equals 12 residues. Per germline, CDR1 SQVTM and CDR2 ANQGSEA. Trimming left V 7 bases short and J 1 base short, with 10 bases between. This chain's CDR3 is CSAGLRNTEAFF. CDR3 DNA: TGCAGCGCCGGTTTGAGGAACACTGAAGCTTTCTTT.

This chain connects TRBV28 to TRBJ2-3; unclear D gene. V was clipped by 8 bases and J by 7 bases, with 10 bases between them. CDR1 is MDHEN, CDR2 SYDVKM, per germline. This CDR3 is 11 amino acids long. This chain's CDR3 is CASSTPNTQYF. The CDR3 bases are TGTGCCAGCTCTACCCCCAATACGCAGTATTTT.

This clonotype was counted ten times or more. The genes are TRBV3-1 and TRBJ2-2, with D perhaps TRBD2 (5 bases). Trimming stripped 5 bases from V and 6 bases from J, with 10 bases between. The CDR3 has 13 amino acids. Germline V gives CDR1 LGHDT, CDR2 YNNKEL (reference sequence). Written as DNA, the CDR3 is TGTGCCAGCAGCTTATCTAGCTCCGGGGAGCTGTTTTTT. Protein product: CASSLSSSGELFF.

V usage is TRBV4-3 and J usage is TRBJ2-7; no firm D call. Germline CDR1 reads LGHNA; CDR2 reads YSLEER. Trimming cost V 4 bases and J 3 bases, with 10 bases left between them. This CDR3 is built from 13 residues. CDR3 amino acids: CASSRATNYEQYF. In nucleotides, the CDR3 is TGCGCCAGCAGCCGAGCGACCAACTACGAGCAGTACTTC.